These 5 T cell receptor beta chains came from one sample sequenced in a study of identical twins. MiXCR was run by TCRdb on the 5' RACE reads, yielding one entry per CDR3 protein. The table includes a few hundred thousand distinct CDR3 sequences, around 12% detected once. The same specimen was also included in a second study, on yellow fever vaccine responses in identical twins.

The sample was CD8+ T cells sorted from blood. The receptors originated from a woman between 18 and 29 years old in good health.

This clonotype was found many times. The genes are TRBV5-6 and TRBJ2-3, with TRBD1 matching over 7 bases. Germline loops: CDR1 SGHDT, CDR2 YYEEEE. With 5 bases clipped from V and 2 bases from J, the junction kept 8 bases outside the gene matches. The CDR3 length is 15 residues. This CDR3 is CASSGGTEYTDTQYF. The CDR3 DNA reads TGTGCCAGCAGTGGTGGGACAGAATACACAGATACGCAGTATTTT.

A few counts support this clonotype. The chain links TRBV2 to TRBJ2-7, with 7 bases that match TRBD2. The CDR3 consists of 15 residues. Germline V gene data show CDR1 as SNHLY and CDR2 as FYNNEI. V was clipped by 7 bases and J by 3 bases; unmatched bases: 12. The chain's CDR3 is CASIPGLHEGYEQYF. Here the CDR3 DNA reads TGTGCCAGCATCCCGGGACTACACGAAGGCTACGAGCAGTACTTC.

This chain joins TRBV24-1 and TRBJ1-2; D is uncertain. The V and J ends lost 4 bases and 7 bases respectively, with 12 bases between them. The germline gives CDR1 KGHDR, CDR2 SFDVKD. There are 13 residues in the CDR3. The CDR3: CATSDSRVGGYTF. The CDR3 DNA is TGTGCCACCAGTGACAGTAGGGTTGGTGGCTACACCTTC.

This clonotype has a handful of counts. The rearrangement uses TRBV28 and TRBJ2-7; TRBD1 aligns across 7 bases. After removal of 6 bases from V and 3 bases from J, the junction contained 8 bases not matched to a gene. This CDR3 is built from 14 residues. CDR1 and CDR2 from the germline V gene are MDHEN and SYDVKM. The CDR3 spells CASSRGSAFYEQYF. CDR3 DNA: TGTGCCAGCAGCAGGGGGAGTGCGTTCTACGAGCAGTACTTC.

CDR3 sequence reads: CASSLGDRGPYEQYF. The CDR3 bases are TGCGCCAGCAGCTTGGGGGACAGGGGGCCTTACGAGCAGTACTTC. The chain has TRBV5-1 and TRBJ2-7, with 12 bases identical to TRBD1. This CDR3 has 15 amino acids. The trim removed 0 bases at V and 4 bases at J, leaving 2 bases unmatched. Germline V gene data show CDR1 as SGHRS and CDR2 as YFSETQ.